This TCR beta chain was captured by sequencing in a study of technical replicates of blood from a few donors. The method was immunoSEQ multiplex PCR; TCRdb's version includes in-frame clones alone and lacks a portion of them. The sample lists 99,000 or so clones, 95% occurring once. Germline V CDR1 and CDR2: SEHNR, FQNEAQ (reference sequence). Trimming left V 3 bases short and J 0 bases short, with 7 bases between. The CDR3 sequence is 14 residues long. This receptor was obtained from a human donor in good health. The sample consisted of T cells isolated from PBMCs. The chain recombines TRBV7-9 with TRBJ2-3; possible D gene TRBD2, 5 bases. CDR3 amino acids: CASSFTGSTDTQYF. CDR3 nucleotide sequence: TGTGCCAGCAGCTTTACGGGAAGCACAGATACGCAGTATTTT.